Listed below are T cell receptor beta chains from one sample, sequenced in a study of blood T cells in healthy people across ages. TCRdb itself ran the 5' RACE reads through MiXCR, one entry per CDR3 protein. The table lists about 570,000 distinct CDR3 sequences, about 25% of them singletons. Sequencing used blood. Receptors originate from a woman in her sixties or seventies in good health. Both conserved end residues are part of each CDR3. Each record gives: CDR3 DNA, CDR3 protein, clone size, V gene, J gene, D gene. D genes are given only for firm matches. Clone size is given for some rows only: seen once, a few or many times, or a class if the clone is expanded.

CDR3nt: TGTGCCACCGAATCAGTCTCAGGGGGCCTCTACTTC; CDR3aa: CATESVSGGLYF; abundance: NA; v_gene: TRBV10-3; j_gene: TRBJ2-5; d_gene: TRBD1
CDR3nt: TGCAGCGTTGACCTCGCCTACGAGCAGTACTTC; CDR3aa: CSVDLAYEQYF; abundance: NA; v_gene: TRBV29-1; j_gene: TRBJ2-7; d_gene: NA
CDR3nt: TGTGCCAGCAGTGGACAGAGGGGAACAGATACGCAGTATTTT; CDR3aa: CASSGQRGTDTQYF; abundance: NA; v_gene: TRBV2; j_gene: TRBJ2-3; d_gene: NA
CDR3nt: TGCAGCGTTGATCTAGCGGGAGCAGATACGCAGTATTTT; CDR3aa: CSVDLAGADTQYF; abundance: NA; v_gene: TRBV29-1; j_gene: TRBJ2-3; d_gene: TRBD2
CDR3nt: TGCGCCAGCAGAGGACTAGCTGAAAACATTCAGTACTTC; CDR3aa: CASRGLAENIQYF; abundance: NA; v_gene: TRBV4-1; j_gene: TRBJ2-4; d_gene: TRBD2
CDR3nt: TGTGCCAGCAGCTTAGGTCGGAGCGGGGGGCCGGATACGCAGTATTTT; CDR3aa: CASSLGRSGGPDTQYF; abundance: NA; v_gene: TRBV7-2; j_gene: TRBJ2-3; d_gene: TRBD2
CDR3nt: TGCAGTGCTAGAGATTACAGTAGCAATCAGCCCCAGCATTTT; CDR3aa: CSARDYSSNQPQHF; abundance: few; v_gene: TRBV20-1; j_gene: TRBJ1-5; d_gene: NA
CDR3nt: TGCGCCAGCAGCCAGACAATCGACGGGTTCAACTATGGCTACACCTTC; CDR3aa: CASSQTIDGFNYGYTF; abundance: few; v_gene: TRBV4-3; j_gene: TRBJ1-2; d_gene: NA
CDR3nt: TGCGCCAGCAGCAGCTCCGGGACAAGGAACACTGAAGCTTTCTTT; CDR3aa: CASSSSGTRNTEAFF; abundance: NA; v_gene: TRBV5-1; j_gene: TRBJ1-1; d_gene: NA
CDR3nt: TGCAGTGCTGAGACTAGCGGGGGCTCCTACAATGAGCAGTTCTTC; CDR3aa: CSAETSGGSYNEQFF; abundance: few; v_gene: TRBV20-1; j_gene: TRBJ2-1; d_gene: TRBD2
CDR3nt: TGTGCCAGCAGCTTAGTGGCGGATAATGGCTACGCCTTC; CDR3aa: CASSLVADNGYAF; abundance: NA; v_gene: TRBV7-9; j_gene: TRBJ1-2; d_gene: NA
CDR3nt: TGTGCCAGCAGTTTTGCAGCTTATGAGCAGTTCTTC; CDR3aa: CASSFAAYEQFF; abundance: NA; v_gene: TRBV12-3/TRBV12-4; j_gene: TRBJ2-1; d_gene: NA
CDR3nt: TGTGCCAGCAGCTTAGATCCAGCGGCCAAAAACATTCAGTACTTC; CDR3aa: CASSLDPAAKNIQYF; abundance: NA; v_gene: TRBV7-2; j_gene: TRBJ2-4; d_gene: NA
CDR3nt: TGTGCCAGCAGAAAGACAGCCACCGGGGAGCTGTTTTTT; CDR3aa: CASRKTATGELFF; abundance: NA; v_gene: TRBV2; j_gene: TRBJ2-2; d_gene: NA
CDR3nt: TGCGCCAGCAGCTTTGAGGGTCGAGAGCAGTACTTC; CDR3aa: CASSFEGREQYF; abundance: NA; v_gene: TRBV5-1; j_gene: TRBJ2-7; d_gene: NA
CDR3nt: TGCAGTGCTAGAGATATAGAACAGGGCCGCTACGAGCAGTACTTC; CDR3aa: CSARDIEQGRYEQYF; abundance: few; v_gene: TRBV20-1; j_gene: TRBJ2-7; d_gene: NA
CDR3nt: TGCGCCAGCGGAGGGACAGGGGGCGGTGAAAAACTGTTTTTT; CDR3aa: CASGGTGGGEKLFF; abundance: NA; v_gene: TRBV5-1; j_gene: TRBJ1-4; d_gene: TRBD1
CDR3nt: TGCAGCGTTGACTCTGGGTTTGGGGATGAAAAACTGTTTTTT; CDR3aa: CSVDSGFGDEKLFF; abundance: NA; v_gene: TRBV29-1; j_gene: TRBJ1-4; d_gene: NA
CDR3nt: TGTGCCACGCAAACGGACAACCAGAGTGCCGAGCAGTACTTC; CDR3aa: CATQTDNQSAEQYF; abundance: NA; v_gene: TRBV10-3; j_gene: TRBJ2-7; d_gene: NA
CDR3nt: TGTGCCAGCGGCAGGGTCATGCAGGAGACCCAGTACTTC; CDR3aa: CASGRVMQETQYF; abundance: NA; v_gene: TRBV11-2; j_gene: TRBJ2-5; d_gene: NA
CDR3nt: TGTGCCAGCAGCCCTCCGGCGGAGACCCAGTACTTC; CDR3aa: CASSPPAETQYF; abundance: many; v_gene: TRBV18; j_gene: TRBJ2-5; d_gene: NA
CDR3nt: TGTGCCAGCAGCTTAGGAGGGGGTAATAGCAATCAGCCCCAGCATTTT; CDR3aa: CASSLGGGNSNQPQHF; abundance: NA; v_gene: TRBV7-9; j_gene: TRBJ1-5; d_gene: NA
CDR3nt: TGCGCCAGCAGCCTACGACAGGGGGCGGATAATTCACCCCTCCACTTT; CDR3aa: CASSLRQGADNSPLHF; abundance: NA; v_gene: TRBV5-1; j_gene: TRBJ1-6; d_gene: TRBD1
CDR3nt: TGTGCCAGCAGTGCTCAACAGGGGGGGGAAAAACTGTTTTTT; CDR3aa: CASSAQQGGEKLFF; abundance: once; v_gene: TRBV6-5; j_gene: TRBJ1-4; d_gene: TRBD1
CDR3nt: TGTGCCAGCAGCCCCCATCGCTCCGTAGGCCCCAATGAGCAGTTCTTC; CDR3aa: CASSPHRSVGPNEQFF; abundance: NA; v_gene: TRBV7-2; j_gene: TRBJ2-1; d_gene: NA
CDR3nt: TGTGCCAGCAGCTTCGACAGGGGGCGCAGATACGAGCAGTACTTC; CDR3aa: CASSFDRGRRYEQYF; abundance: NA; v_gene: TRBV3-1; j_gene: TRBJ2-7; d_gene: TRBD1
CDR3nt: TGTGCCAGCAGCCTTAGGGCGGGGAGCGGATATAGCAATCAGCCCCAGCATTTT; CDR3aa: CASSLRAGSGYSNQPQHF; abundance: NA; v_gene: TRBV7-2; j_gene: TRBJ1-5; d_gene: NA